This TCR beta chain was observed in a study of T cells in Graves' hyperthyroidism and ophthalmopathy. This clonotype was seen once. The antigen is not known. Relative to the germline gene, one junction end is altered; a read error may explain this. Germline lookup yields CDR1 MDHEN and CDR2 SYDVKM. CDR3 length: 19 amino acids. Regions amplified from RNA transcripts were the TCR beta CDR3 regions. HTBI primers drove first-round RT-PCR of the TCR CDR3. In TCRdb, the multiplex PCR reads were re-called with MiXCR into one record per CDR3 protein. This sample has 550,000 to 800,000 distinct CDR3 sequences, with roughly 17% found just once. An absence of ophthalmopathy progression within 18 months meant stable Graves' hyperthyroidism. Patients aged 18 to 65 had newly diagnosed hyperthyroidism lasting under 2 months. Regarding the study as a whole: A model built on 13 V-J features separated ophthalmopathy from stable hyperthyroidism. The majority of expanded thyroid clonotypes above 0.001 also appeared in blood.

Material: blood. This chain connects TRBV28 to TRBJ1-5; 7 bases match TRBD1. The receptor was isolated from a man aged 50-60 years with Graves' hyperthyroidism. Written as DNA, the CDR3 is TGTGCCAGCAGCTTATCAACTCCCGCAGGGGGATCGAGCAATCAGCCCCAGCATTTT. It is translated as CASSLSTPAGGSSNQPQHF.